A selection of T cell receptor beta chains follows, all from one sample in a study of radiotherapy plus CTLA-4 blockade in lung cancer. Sequencing used immunoSEQ multiplex PCR; TCRdb keeps in-frame clones, though not all of them. Counted here are 65,000 to 95,000 clones, around 86% occurring once; the ten biggest clones make up 35% to 50%. Sequenced material: peripheral blood, taken from a patient treated with radiotherapy plus ipilimumab. The receptors shown here come from a human donor with non-small cell lung cancer that progressed on radiotherapy plus ipilimumab. The CDR3 runs from the conserved cysteine through the conserved F or W. D genes are given only for firm matches. Rows give clone size only sometimes, using once, few, many, or a class for an expanded clone.

j_gene: TRBJ2-3; d_gene: .; v_gene: TRBV4-1; abundance: .; CDR3nt: TGCGCCAGCAGCCTCGATACGGCAGATACGCAGTATTTT; CDR3aa: CASSLDTADTQYF
j_gene: TRBJ1-5; d_gene: TRBD1; v_gene: TRBV6-5; abundance: .; CDR3nt: TGTGCCAGCAGCTACGACAGGGGTCAGCCCCAGCATTTT; CDR3aa: CASSYDRGQPQHF
j_gene: TRBJ2-2; d_gene: TRBD2; v_gene: TRBV6-7; abundance: .; CDR3nt: TGTGCCAGCAGTTACTCTGGACTAGCTTTCGGGGAGCTGTTTTTT; CDR3aa: CASSYSGLAFGELFF
j_gene: TRBJ2-2; d_gene: .; v_gene: TRBV4-1; abundance: once; CDR3nt: TGCGCCAGCAGCCAAGAGGGTGCCGAGACCGGGGAGCTGTTTTTT; CDR3aa: CASSQEGAETGELFF
j_gene: TRBJ2-4; d_gene: .; v_gene: TRBV29-1; abundance: .; CDR3nt: TGCAGCACAATAAGGAGGGGGCAGGGGCTAGCCAAAAACATTCAGTACTTC; CDR3aa: CSTIRRGQGLAKNIQYF
j_gene: TRBJ1-4; d_gene: .; v_gene: TRBV6-1; abundance: .; CDR3nt: TGTGCCAGCAGCAGAGCCCCGAATGAAAAACTGTTTTTT; CDR3aa: CASSRAPNEKLFF
j_gene: TRBJ1-5; d_gene: TRBD1; v_gene: TRBV19; abundance: .; CDR3nt: TGTGCCAGTAAGCAACAGGGGTCCCATCAGCCCCAGCATTTT; CDR3aa: CASKQQGSHQPQHF
j_gene: TRBJ2-3; d_gene: .; v_gene: TRBV5-1; abundance: once; CDR3nt: TGCGCCAGCAGCTTAGGGGGAACGACAGATACGCAGTATTTT; CDR3aa: CASSLGGTTDTQYF
j_gene: TRBJ2-1; d_gene: TRBD2; v_gene: TRBV4-1; abundance: .; CDR3nt: TGCGCCAGCAGCCAAGAAGAGACTAGCTACTGGGGAAACAATGAGCAGTTCTTC; CDR3aa: CASSQEETSYWGNNEQFF
j_gene: TRBJ2-1; d_gene: .; v_gene: TRBV7-3; abundance: .; CDR3nt: TGTGCCAGCAGCTTGTCCGGCAATGAGCAGTTCTTC; CDR3aa: CASSLSGNEQFF